The following is a TCR beta chain sequence with its context. This clonotype was found many times. Its specific antigen is unknown. No qualities accompany the bases; no much larger clone lies one base away. The library came from 3' RACE. TCR libraries were built from RNA using a 3' RACE protocol with unique molecular identifiers to correct PCR amplification bias. As many as 12 amplicon libraries were pooled and then sequenced on an Illumina MiSeq using v2 2x250 paired-end chemistry. In the source study's methods: Reads were processed with Decombinator to assign V and J genes and CDR3, with barcode-based error and PCR bias correction. Repertoires were subsampled to equal depth before Gini coefficients were calculated with the R ineq package. Three approaches were used to assess CDR3 similarity: GLIPH, Hamming distance and a shared triplet metric. TCRdb redid the processing of the public reads, applying fastp at Q25 and MiXCR, and retained in-frame beta chains. Every entry covers one CDR3 protein and lists the most common genes and DNA from its rows. The V and J calls, along with clone size, are taken from TCRdb and not from the paper's own processing. The sample profile shows fewer than 100,000 distinct CDR3 sequences; around 6.9% of them were found once. The ten largest clones capture 1.1% of the sample.

This entry is derived from a study of HIV-infected children after antiretroviral therapy interruption (dated by TCRdb to about 2019). Broadly, across the study: The study included eight children, four on planned treatment interruption and four on continuous treatment, and all eight had a CD4+ count above 500 and a viral load below 50 copies/ml. The interruption group had a median age of about 8.9 years, compared with more than 7 years in the continuous treatment group. Exposure to EBV and CMV had been recorded for most participating children. Interruption-arm samples came from week 0, week 12, end of interruption (week 24 or 48), and about 3 years after study end. In the continuous-treatment arm, samples from corresponding weeks 0, 48 and 150 were analyzed. TCR repertoires were compared between children on planned treatment interruption and children on continuous antiretroviral treatment, alongside thymic output measurements.

According to the study, the label for this sample's treatment or condition signals: PENTA 11 planned treatment interruption arm or continuous ART arm. The participants, all children from the United Kingdom aged 2 to 15 years, had been on at least three-drug ART for a minimum of 24 weeks. Cryopreserved PBMCs containing at least 5 million viable cells were required, and four candidate patients were excluded because of low viable PBMC yield. Naive CD4+ CD45RA+ CD45RO- T cells were FACS-sorted from thawed PBMCs on a FACSAria III cell sorter. The sorted cells were fixed, and RNA was then extracted with the RNeasy FFPE kit and afterward with the RNeasy Micro kit. What the authors observed across the whole study: Sorted CD45RA+ naive cells might include minor non-naive CD45RA+ populations such as EMRA or stem memory cells. The naive CD4+ Gini coefficient rose by the end of treatment interruption, suggesting clonal expansion, and returned to baseline by 3 years. In naive CD4+ repertoires of PTI patients, CDR3 sharing between time points fell after interruption began; many sequences were shared between end of interruption and 3 years later. The small number of patients is a limitation of the study, so the data should be interpreted with caution.

Sequences LNHDA (CDR1) and SQIVND (CDR2) are obtained from the germline V gene (reference sequence). The CDR3 starts with the cysteine, ends with the phenylalanine, and has 13 residues. Only the CDR3 region is kept as DNA, spanning 39 bases read in frame from base 1. Trimming at the junction amounts to 5 bases on V and 2 bases on J, and the germline ends lie 9 bases apart. The V and J segments used are TRBV19 and TRBJ1-2; there is no confident call for the D gene. The sequence derives from a pool of human donors with HIV. The sequencing used CD45RA+ CD4+ T cells from PBMCs, pooled from several time points, collected from a donor given antiretroviral therapy, either interrupted or continuous. The intended sense of this specimen's cell subset or site label: naive CD4+ CD45RA+ CD45RO- T cells. At the DNA level, the sequence is TGTGCCAGTAGTGCGGACGGGAACTATGGCTACACCTTC. It specifies CASSADGNYGYTF.